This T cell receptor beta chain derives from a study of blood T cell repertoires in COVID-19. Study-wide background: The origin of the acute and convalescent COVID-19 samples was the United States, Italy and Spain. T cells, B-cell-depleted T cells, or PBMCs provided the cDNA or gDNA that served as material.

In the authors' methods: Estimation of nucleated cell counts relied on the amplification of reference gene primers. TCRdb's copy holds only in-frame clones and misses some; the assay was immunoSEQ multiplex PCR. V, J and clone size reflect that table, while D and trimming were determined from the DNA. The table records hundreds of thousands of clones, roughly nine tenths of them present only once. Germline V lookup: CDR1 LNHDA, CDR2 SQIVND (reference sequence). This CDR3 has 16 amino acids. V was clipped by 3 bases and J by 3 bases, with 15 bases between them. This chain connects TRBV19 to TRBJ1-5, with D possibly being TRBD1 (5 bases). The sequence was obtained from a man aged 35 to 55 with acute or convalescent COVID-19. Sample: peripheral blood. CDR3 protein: CASSIPRQIFNQPQHF. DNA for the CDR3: TGTGCCAGTAGTATTCCCCGACAGATCTTCAATCAGCCCCAGCATTTT.